These 14 T cell receptor beta chains originate from one sample sequenced in a study of memory B cells and T cells in multiple sclerosis. After stimulus-free culture, autoproliferating CFSE-dim and non-proliferating CFSE-high T cells were sequenced separately. Roughly 4.5x10^7 CFSE-labeled PBMCs were cultured six to eight days unstimulated, then replicate wells were pooled. These TCRs are of unknown antigen specificity. Clones were read by immunoSEQ multiplex PCR, and TCRdb kept only the in-frame ones, dropping some. The sample records about 32,000 clones, approximately 85% being singletons. The sample comprised PBMCs from blood kept in culture. These receptors were taken from a human donor with multiple sclerosis.

This sequence joins TRBV18 and TRBJ1-1; D is ambiguous. V dropped 5 bases and J dropped 3 bases, with 10 bases sitting between them. The CDR3 extends over 13 amino acids. CDR1 is KGHSH, CDR2 LQKENI, per germline. The CDR3 loop is CASSSVADTEAFF. The CDR3 region has the DNA TGTGCCAGCTCATCAGTTGCGGACACTGAAGCTTTCTTT.

The rearrangement links TRBV30 to TRBJ1-2; D is unresolved. V lost 2 bases and J lost 8, with 12 bases in between. This CDR3 contains 12 residues. In germline, CDR1 is GTSNPN, CDR2 SVGIG (reference sequence). The CDR3 loop is CAWSSSVGGYTF. CDR3 nucleotide sequence: TGTGCCTGGAGTTCCTCAGTGGGGGGCTACACCTTC.

The CDR3 bases are TGTGCCAGCAGTTTGAGCGGAAACACCGGGGAGCTGTTTTTT. Translated, it gives CASSLSGNTGELFF. The chain combines TRBV6-1 with TRBJ2-2, with a weak D call TRBD2 (5 bases). V was pared by 5 bases and J by 2 bases, with 9 bases between. CDR3 size: 14 residues. Germline V gene sequence: CDR1 MNHNS, CDR2 SASEGT.

The rearrangement links TRBV19 to TRBJ2-3; the match to TRBD2 covers 12 bases. The CDR3 length is 15 residues. Germline values: CDR1 LNHDA, CDR2 SQIVND (reference sequence). The junction had 6 bases not matched to a gene; V was cut back by 8 bases and J by 3 bases. The CDR3 DNA follows: TGTGCCAGTCACCTGACTAGCGGGGGAACAGATACGCAGTATTTT. This encodes CASHLTSGGTDTQYF.

The chain recombines TRBV27 with TRBJ2-7; TRBD2 matches 11 bases. CDR3 length equals 15 residues. Unmatched junction bases numbered 9, after V lost 5 bases and J lost 6 bases. CDR1 and CDR2 from the germline V gene are MNHEY and SMNVEV (reference sequence). This chain's CDR3 is CASSLIAGGPSEQYF. CDR3 sequence (DNA): TGTGCCAGCAGTCTAATAGCGGGAGGGCCGAGCGAGCAGTACTTC.

The rearrangement uses TRBV10-1 and TRBJ2-2; D might be TRBD2 (5 bases). This CDR3 region has 12 residues. Germline V gives CDR1 WNHNN, CDR2 SYGVQD (reference sequence). The V end lost 3 bases, the J end lost 8 bases, and 7 bases lay between the germline ends. CDR3 loop: CASSDRRGELFF. The CDR3 nucleotides read TGCGCCAGCAGTGATAGGAGGGGGGAGCTGTTTTTT.

V is TRBV4-1 and J is TRBJ2-3; 12 bases line up with TRBD2. Per the germline V gene, CDR1 is MGHRA and CDR2 is YSYEKL. V dropped 6 bases and J dropped 2; count of bases not matched to a gene: 6. CDR3 size: 16 residues. CDR3 nucleotides: TGCGCCAGCAGTTTCAGACTAGCGGGAGACACAGATACGCAGTATTTT. Encoded protein: CASSFRLAGDTDTQYF.

V gene TRBV19 combines with J gene TRBJ1-1, with D possibly TRBD1 on 5 matching bases. V gave up 7 bases and J gave up 3 bases, with 24 bases separating them. Germline CDR1 and CDR2: LNHDA and SQIVND (reference sequence). CDR3 length equals 17 residues. As DNA, the CDR3 is TGTGCCAGTACCCCTAGAGGGGTGGAAGATGAGGACACTGAAGCTTTCTTT. It specifies CASTPRGVEDEDTEAFF.

The chain employs TRBV28 and TRBJ2-7, with TRBD1 matching 10 bases. Germline-derived CDR1 and CDR2 are MDHEN and SYDVKM. The J segment lost 5 bases and the V segment lost 10 bases, leaving 5 bases of the junction unmatched. The CDR3 is 12 amino acids. CDR3 loop: CATWDRGNEQYF. The CDR3 nucleotides read TGTGCCACTTGGGACAGGGGAAACGAGCAGTACTTC.

This chain connects TRBV7-8 to TRBJ2-7, with 7 nucleotides matching TRBD2. Per germline, CDR1 SGHVS and CDR2 FQNEAQ. CDR3 length: 11 residues. V shed 5 bases and J 6 bases; nucleotides not matched to a gene: 1. The CDR3 spells CASSGGGEQYF. The CDR3 DNA reads as TGTGCCAGCAGCGGGGGGGGCGAGCAGTACTTC.

This sequence joins TRBV11-2 and TRBJ2-1; TRBD1 might be the D (6 bases). CDR1 is SGHAT and CDR2 is FQNNGV in the germline V gene. V was shortened by 3 bases and J by 10 bases, with 13 bases between the two germline ends. CDR3 length: 13 amino acids. CDR3 nucleotides: TGTGCCAGCAGCTTGACAGGCCTTTTGGAGCAGTTCTTC. It specifies CASSLTGLLEQFF.

J is TRBJ2-3 and V is TRBV2; 11 bases are a match to TRBD2. CDR3 length equals 17 residues. Germline CDR1 and CDR2: SNHLY and FYNNEI. V lost 2 bases, J lost 2 bases, and 6 bases stayed unmatched. In DNA form, the CDR3 reads TGTGCCAGCAGTGAATTGGCTAGCGGGGGGATCACAGATACGCAGTATTTT. Translating gives CASSELASGGITDTQYF.

This chain links TRBV9 with TRBJ2-5, with D possibly being TRBD1 (5 bases). Germline V gene sequence: CDR1 SGDLS, CDR2 YYNGEE. V lost 1 base and J lost 5, with 18 bases in between. The CDR3 has 16 amino acids. For the CDR3, the DNA is TGTGCCAGCAGCGTAAGGCTAGATCCGTCAGGGGAGACCCAGTACTTC. Its translation is CASSVRLDPSGETQYF.

This rearrangement joins TRBV7-8 to TRBJ2-7; either TRBD1 or TRBD2 may supply D (6 bases each). Trimming removed 5 bases at V and 6 bases at J, with 23 bases between. The V gene's germline CDR1 is SGHVS and CDR2 FQNEAQ. The CDR3 runs 16 residues. The CDR3 DNA follows: TGTGCCAGCAGCGCAAGGCACGGGGGCAGGGGCTCCGAGCAGTACTTC. Protein sequence: CASSARHGGRGSEQYF.